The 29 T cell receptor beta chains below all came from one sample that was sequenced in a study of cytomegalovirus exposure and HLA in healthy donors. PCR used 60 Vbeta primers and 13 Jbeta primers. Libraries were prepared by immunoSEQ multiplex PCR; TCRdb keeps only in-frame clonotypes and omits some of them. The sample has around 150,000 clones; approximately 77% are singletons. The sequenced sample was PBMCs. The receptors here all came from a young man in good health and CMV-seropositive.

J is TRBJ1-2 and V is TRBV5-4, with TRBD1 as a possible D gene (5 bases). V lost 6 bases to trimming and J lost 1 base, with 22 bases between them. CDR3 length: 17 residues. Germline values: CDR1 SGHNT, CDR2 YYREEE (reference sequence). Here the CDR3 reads CASKPPSRVGGNYGYTF. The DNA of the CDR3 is TGTGCCAGCAAACCGCCCTCCAGGGTCGGGGGTAACTATGGCTACACCTTC.

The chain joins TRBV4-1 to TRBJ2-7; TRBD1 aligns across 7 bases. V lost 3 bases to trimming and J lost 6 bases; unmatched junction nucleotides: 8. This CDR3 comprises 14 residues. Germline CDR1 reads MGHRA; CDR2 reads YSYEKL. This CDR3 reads CASSHRQGTCEQYF. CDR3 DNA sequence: TGCGCCAGCAGCCATCGACAGGGAACCTGCGAGCAGTACTTC.

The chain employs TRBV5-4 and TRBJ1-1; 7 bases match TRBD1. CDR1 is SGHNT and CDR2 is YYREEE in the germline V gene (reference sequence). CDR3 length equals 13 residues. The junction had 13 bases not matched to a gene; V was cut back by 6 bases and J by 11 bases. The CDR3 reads CASIRDSQGTAFF. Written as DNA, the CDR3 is TGTGCCAGCATCAGGGACAGCCAAGGGACGGCTTTCTTT. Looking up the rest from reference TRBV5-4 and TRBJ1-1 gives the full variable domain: ETGVTQSPTHLIKTRGQQVTLRCSSQSGHNTVSWYQQALGQGPQFIFQYYREEENGRGNFPPRFSGLQFPNYSSELNVNALELDDSALYLCASIRDSQGTAFFGQGTRLTVV.

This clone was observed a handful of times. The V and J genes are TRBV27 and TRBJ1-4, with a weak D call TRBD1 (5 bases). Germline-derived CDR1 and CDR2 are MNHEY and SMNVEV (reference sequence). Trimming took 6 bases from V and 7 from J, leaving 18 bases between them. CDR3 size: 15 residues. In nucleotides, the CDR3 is TGTGCCAGCAGCGCGCGCCCGGGCGGGGGTGAAAAACTGTTTTTT. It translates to CASSARPGGGEKLFF.

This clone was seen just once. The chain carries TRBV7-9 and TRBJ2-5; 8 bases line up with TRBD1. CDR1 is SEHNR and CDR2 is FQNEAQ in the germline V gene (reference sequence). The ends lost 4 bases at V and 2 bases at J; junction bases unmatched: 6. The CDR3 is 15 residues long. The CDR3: CASSSQGARQETQYF. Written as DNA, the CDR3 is TGTGCCAGCAGCTCTCAGGGGGCGCGTCAAGAGACCCAGTACTTC. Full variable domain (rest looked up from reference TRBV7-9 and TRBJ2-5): DTGVSQNPRHKITKRGQNVTFRCDPISEHNRLYWYRQTLGQGPEFLTYFQNEAQLEKSRLLSDRFSAERPKGSFSTLEIQRTEQGDSAMYLCASSSQGARQETQYFGPGTRLLVL.

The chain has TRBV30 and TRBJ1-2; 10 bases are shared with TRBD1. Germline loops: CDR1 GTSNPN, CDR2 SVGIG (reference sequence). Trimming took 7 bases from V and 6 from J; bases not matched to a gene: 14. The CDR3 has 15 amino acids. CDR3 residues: CAFELRWTGGNGYTF. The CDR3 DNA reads TGTGCCTTCGAACTGCGTTGGACAGGGGGTAATGGCTACACCTTC.

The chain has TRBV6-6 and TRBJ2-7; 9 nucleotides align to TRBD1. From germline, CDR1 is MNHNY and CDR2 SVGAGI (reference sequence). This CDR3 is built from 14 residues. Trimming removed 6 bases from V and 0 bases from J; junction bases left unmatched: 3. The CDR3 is CASRGQGSSYEQYF. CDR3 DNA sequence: TGTGCCAGCAGGGGACAGGGCTCCTCCTACGAGCAGTACTTC.

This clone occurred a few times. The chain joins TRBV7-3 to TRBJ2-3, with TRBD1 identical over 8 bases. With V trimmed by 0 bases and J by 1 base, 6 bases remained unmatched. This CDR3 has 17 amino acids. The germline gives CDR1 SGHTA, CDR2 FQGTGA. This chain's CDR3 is CASSLTPTGAGTDTQYF. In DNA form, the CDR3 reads TGTGCCAGCAGCTTAACCCCGACAGGGGCAGGCACAGATACGCAGTATTTT.

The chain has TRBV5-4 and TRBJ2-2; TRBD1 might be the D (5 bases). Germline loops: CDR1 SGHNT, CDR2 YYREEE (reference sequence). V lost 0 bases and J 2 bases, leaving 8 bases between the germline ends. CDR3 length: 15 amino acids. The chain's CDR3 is CASSLGQPNTGELFF. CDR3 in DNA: TGTGCCAGCAGCTTGGGACAGCCTAACACCGGGGAGCTGTTTTTT.

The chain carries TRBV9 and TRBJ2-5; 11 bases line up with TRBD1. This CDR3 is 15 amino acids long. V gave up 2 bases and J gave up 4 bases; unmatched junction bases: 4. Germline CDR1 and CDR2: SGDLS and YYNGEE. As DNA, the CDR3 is TGTGCCAGCAGCGTGGGACAGGGGGATGGAGAGACCCAGTACTTC. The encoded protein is CASSVGQGDGETQYF.

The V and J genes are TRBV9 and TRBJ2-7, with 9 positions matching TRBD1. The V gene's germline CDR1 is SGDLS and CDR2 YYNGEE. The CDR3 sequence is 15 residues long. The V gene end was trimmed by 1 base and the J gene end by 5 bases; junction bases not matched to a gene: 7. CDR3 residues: CASSVTPGQGHEQYF. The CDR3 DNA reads TGTGCCAGCAGCGTAACCCCGGGACAGGGACACGAGCAGTACTTC.

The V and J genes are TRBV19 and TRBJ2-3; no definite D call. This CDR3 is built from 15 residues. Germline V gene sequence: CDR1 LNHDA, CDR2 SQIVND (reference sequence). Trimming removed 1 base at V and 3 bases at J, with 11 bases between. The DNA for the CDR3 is TGTGCCAGTAGTATAGCCAAACTCGGTACAGATACGCAGTATTTT. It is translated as CASSIAKLGTDTQYF.

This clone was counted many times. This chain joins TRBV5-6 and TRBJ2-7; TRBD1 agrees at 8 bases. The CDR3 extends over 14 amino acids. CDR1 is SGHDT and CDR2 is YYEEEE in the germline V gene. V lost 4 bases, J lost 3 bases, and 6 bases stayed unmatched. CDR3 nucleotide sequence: TGTGCCAGCAGCCAGACAGGGGTTAACTACGAGCAGTACTTC. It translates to CASSQTGVNYEQYF. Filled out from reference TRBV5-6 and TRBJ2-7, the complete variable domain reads DAGVTQSPTHLIKTRGQQVTLRCSPKSGHDTVSWYQQALGQGPQFIFQYYEEEERQRGNFPDRFSGHQFPNYSSELNVNALLLGDSALYLCASSQTGVNYEQYFGPGTRLTVT.

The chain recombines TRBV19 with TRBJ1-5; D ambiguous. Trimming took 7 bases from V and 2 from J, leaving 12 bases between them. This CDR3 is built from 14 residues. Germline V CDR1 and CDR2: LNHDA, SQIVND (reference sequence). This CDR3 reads CASISGLGNQPQHF. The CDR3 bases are TGTGCCAGTATCTCGGGTTTGGGCAATCAGCCCCAGCATTTT.

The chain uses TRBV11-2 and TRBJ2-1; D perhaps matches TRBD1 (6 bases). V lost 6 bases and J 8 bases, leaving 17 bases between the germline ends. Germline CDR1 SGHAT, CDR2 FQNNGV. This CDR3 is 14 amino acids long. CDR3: CASSGSWDIDEQFF. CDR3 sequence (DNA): TGTGCCAGCAGTGGTTCCTGGGACATCGATGAGCAGTTCTTC.

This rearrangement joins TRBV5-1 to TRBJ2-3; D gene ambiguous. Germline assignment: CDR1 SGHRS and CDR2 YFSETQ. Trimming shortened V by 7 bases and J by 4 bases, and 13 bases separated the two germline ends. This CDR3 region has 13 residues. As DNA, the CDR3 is TGCGCCAGCTGGCCCACATCAGCAGATACGCAGTATTTT. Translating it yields CASWPTSADTQYF. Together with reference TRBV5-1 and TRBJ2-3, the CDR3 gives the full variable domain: KAGVTQTPRYLIKTRGQQVTLSCSPISGHRSVSWYQQTPGQGLQFLFEYFSETQRNKGNFPGRFSGRQFSNSRSEMNVSTLELGDSALYLCASWPTSADTQYFGPGTRLTVL.

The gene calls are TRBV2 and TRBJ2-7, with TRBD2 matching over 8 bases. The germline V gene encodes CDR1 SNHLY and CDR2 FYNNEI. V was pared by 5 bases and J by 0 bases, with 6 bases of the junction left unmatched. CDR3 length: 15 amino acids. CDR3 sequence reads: CASSRTSPLSYEQYF. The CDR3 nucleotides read TGTGCCAGCAGTAGGACTAGCCCCCTCTCCTACGAGCAGTACTTC.

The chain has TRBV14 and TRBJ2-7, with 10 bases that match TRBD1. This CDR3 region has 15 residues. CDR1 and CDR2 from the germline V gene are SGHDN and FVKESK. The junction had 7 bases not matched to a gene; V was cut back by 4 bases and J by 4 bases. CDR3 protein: CASSRWTGGIYEQYF. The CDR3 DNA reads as TGTGCCAGCAGCCGATGGACAGGGGGGATATACGAGCAGTACTTC.

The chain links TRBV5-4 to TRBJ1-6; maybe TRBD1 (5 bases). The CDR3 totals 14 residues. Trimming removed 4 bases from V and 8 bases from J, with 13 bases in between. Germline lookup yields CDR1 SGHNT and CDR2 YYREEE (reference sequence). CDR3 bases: TGTGCCAGCAGCCGTCGGGACTGGGATTCACCCCTCCACTTT. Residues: CASSRRDWDSPLHF.

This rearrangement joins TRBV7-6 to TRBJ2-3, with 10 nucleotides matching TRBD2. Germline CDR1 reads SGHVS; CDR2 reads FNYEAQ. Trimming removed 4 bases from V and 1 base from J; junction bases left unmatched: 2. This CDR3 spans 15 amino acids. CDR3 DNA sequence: TGTGCCAGCAGCTACAGCGGGGGGGGCACAGATACGCAGTATTTT. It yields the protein CASSYSGGGTDTQYF.

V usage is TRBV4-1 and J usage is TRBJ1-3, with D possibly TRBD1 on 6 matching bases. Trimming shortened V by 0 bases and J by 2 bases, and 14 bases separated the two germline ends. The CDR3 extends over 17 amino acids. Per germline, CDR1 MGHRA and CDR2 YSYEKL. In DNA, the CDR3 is TGCGCCAGCAGCCAAGAGCCGACAGGATTAGCTGGAAACACCATATATTTT. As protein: CASSQEPTGLAGNTIYF.

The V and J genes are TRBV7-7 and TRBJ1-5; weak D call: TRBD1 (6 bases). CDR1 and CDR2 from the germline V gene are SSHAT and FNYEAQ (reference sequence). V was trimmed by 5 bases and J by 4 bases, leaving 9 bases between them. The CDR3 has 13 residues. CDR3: CASSQGQNQPQHF. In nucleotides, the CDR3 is TGTGCCAGCAGCCAAGGACAGAATCAGCCCCAGCATTTT.

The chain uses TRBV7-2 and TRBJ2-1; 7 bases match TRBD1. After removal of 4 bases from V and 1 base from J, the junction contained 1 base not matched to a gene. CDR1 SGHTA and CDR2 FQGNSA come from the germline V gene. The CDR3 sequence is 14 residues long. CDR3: CASSSTGSYNEQFF. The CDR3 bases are TGTGCCAGCAGCTCGACAGGGTCCTACAATGAGCAGTTCTTC.

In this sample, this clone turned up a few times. Here the CDR3 DNA reads TGCGCCAGCAGCTTAACAGGGGGCTATGGTCAGCCCCAGCATTTT. Its protein product is CASSLTGGYGQPQHF. This chain uses TRBV5-1 with TRBJ1-5, with TRBD1 matching over 9 bases. Germline lookup yields CDR1 SGHRS and CDR2 YFSETQ. The V segment lost 2 bases and the J segment 6 bases; nucleotides outside the gene matches: 6. CDR3 size: 15 residues. The entire variable domain, with the rest obtained from reference TRBV5-1 and TRBJ1-5, is as follows: KAGVTQTPRYLIKTRGQQVTLSCSPISGHRSVSWYQQTPGQGLQFLFEYFSETQRNKGNFPGRFSGRQFSNSRSEMNVSTLELGDSALYLCASSLTGGYGQPQHFGDGTRLSIL.

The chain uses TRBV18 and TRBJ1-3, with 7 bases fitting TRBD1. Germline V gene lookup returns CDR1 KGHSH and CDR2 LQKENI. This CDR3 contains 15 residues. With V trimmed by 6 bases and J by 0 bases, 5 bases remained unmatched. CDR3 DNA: TGTGCCAGCTCGCTCCGGGACAGCTCTGGAAACACCATATATTTT. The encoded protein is CASSLRDSSGNTIYF.

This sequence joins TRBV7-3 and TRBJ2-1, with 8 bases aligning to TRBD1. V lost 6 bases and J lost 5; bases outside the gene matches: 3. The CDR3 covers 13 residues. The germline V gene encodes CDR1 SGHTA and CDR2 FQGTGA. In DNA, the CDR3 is TGTGCCAGCAGTTTGACAGGGGACAATGAGCAGTTCTTC. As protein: CASSLTGDNEQFF.

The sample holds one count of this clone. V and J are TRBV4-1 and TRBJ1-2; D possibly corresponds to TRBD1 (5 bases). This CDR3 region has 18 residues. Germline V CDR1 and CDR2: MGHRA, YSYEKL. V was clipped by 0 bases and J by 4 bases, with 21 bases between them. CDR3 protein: CASSQDGSWGNMAYGYTF. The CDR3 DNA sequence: TGCGCCAGCAGCCAAGATGGTTCGTGGGGCAACATGGCCTATGGCTACACCTTC.

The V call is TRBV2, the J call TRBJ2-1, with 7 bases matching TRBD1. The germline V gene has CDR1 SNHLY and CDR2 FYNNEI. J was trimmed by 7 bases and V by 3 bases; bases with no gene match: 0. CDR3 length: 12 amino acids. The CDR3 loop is CASSDRGNEQFF. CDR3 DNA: TGTGCCAGCAGTGACAGGGGGAATGAGCAGTTCTTC.

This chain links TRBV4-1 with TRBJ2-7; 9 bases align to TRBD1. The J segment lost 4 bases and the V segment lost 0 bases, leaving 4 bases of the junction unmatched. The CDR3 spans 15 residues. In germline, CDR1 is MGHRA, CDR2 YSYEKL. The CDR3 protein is CASSQDRDRVYEQYF. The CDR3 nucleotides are TGCGCCAGCAGCCAAGATCGGGACAGGGTTTACGAGCAGTACTTC.